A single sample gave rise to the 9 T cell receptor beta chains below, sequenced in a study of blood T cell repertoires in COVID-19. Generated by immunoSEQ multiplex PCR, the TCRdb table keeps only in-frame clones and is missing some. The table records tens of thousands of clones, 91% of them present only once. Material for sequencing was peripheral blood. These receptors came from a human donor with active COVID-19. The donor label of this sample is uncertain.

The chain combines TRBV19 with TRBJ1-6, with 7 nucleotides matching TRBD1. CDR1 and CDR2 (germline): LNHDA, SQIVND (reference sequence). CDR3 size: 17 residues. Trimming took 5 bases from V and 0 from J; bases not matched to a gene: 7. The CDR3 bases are TGTGCCAGTAGTCCACAGGGGTCGAGCTCCTATAATTCACCCCTCCACTTT. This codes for CASSPQGSSSYNSPLHF.

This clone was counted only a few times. The CDR3 protein is CASSPRQGGGSPLHF. The CDR3 DNA follows: TGTGCCAGCAGCCCAAGACAGGGGGGGGGTTCACCCCTCCACTTT. V usage is TRBV27 and J usage is TRBJ1-6; TRBD1 agrees at 9 bases. This CDR3 spans 15 amino acids. Trimming removed 6 bases from V and 9 bases from J; junction bases left unmatched: 9. Per the germline V gene, CDR1 is MNHEY and CDR2 is SMNVEV (reference sequence).

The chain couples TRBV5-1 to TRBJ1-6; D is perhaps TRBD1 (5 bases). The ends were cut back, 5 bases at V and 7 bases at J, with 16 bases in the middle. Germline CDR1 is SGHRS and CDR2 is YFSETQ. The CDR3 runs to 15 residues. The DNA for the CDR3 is TGCGCCAGCAGTCCGGCGGGGGTGGGGAATTCACCCCTCCACTTT. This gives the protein CASSPAGVGNSPLHF.

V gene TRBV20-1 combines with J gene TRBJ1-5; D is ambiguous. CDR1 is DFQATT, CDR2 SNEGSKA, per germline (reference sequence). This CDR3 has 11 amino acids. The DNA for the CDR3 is TGCGCAACAGATAGCAATCAGCCCCAGCATTTT. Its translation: CATDSNQPQHF.

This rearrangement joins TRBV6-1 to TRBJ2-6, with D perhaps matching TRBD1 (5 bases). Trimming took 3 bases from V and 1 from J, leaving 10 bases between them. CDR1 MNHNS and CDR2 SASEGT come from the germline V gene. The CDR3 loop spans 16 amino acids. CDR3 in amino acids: CASSDLGDSGANVLTF. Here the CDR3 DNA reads TGTGCCAGCAGTGATTTAGGGGATTCTGGGGCCAACGTCCTGACTTTC.

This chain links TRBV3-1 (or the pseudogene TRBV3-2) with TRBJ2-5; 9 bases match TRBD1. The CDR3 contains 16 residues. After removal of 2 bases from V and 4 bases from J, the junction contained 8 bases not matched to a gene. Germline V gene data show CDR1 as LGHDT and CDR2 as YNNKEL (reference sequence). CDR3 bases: TGTGCCAGCAGCCAATCGGGACAGGGTCTTATAGAGACCCAGTACTTC. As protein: CASSQSGQGLIETQYF.

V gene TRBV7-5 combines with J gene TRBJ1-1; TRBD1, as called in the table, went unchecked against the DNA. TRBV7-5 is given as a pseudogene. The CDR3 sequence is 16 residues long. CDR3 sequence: CARRRSETGGGPEAFF. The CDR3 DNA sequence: TGTGCCAGAAGACGCAGTGAAACAGGGGGCGGGCCTGAAGCTTTCTTT.

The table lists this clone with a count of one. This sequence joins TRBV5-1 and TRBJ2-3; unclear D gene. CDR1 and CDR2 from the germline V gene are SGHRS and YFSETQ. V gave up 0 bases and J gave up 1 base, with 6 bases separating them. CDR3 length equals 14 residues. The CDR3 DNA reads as TGCGCCAGCAGCTTGGTGAGCGGCACAGATACGCAGTATTTT. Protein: CASSLVSGTDTQYF.

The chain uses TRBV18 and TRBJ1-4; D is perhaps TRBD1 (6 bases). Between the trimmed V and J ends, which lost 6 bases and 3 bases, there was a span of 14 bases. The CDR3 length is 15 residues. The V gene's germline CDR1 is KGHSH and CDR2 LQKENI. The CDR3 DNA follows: TGTGCCAGCTCCCTTGGTGGGGGCGCTAATGAAAAACTGTTTTTT. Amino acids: CASSLGGGANEKLFF.